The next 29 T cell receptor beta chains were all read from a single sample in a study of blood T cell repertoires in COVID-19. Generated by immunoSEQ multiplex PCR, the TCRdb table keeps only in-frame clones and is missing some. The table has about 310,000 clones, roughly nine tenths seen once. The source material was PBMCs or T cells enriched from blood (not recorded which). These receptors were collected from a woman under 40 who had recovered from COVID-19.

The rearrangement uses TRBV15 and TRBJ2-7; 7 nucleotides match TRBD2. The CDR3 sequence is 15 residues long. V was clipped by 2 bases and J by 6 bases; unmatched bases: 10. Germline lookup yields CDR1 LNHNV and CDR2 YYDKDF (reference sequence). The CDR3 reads CATSRLGAGVSEQYF. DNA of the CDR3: TGTGCCACCAGCAGACTAGGGGCGGGAGTATCCGAGCAGTACTTC.

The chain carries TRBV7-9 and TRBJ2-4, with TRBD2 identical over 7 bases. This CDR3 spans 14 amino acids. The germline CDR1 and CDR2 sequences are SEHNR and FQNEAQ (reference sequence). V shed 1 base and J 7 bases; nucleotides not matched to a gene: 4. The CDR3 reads CASSLDGRRNIQYF. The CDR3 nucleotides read TGTGCCAGCAGCTTAGACGGGAGGAGGAACATTCAGTACTTC.

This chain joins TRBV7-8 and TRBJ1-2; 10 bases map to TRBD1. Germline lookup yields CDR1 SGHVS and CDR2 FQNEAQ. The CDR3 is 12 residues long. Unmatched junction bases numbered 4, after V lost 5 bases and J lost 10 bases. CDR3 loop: CASSRQGADYTF. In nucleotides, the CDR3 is TGTGCCAGCAGCCGACAGGGGGCGGACTACACCTTC. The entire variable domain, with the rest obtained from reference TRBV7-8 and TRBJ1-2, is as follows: GAGVSQSPRYKVAKRGQDVALRCDPISGHVSLFWYQQALGQGPEFLTYFQNEAQLDKSGLPSDRFFAERPEGSVSTLKIQRTQQEDSAVYLCASSRQGADYTFGSGTRLTVV.

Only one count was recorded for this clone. Here the CDR3 DNA reads TGCGCCAGCAGTCGACGCTTAGGTGGAGGCCTCCAACATGGAAACACCATATATTTT. Translation gives CASSRRLGGGLQHGNTIYF. V and J are TRBV5-1 and TRBJ1-3; D call uncertain. The length of the CDR3 is 19 residues. Between the trimmed V and J ends, which lost 5 bases and 3 bases, there was a span of 27 bases. Germline values: CDR1 SGHRS, CDR2 YFSETQ.

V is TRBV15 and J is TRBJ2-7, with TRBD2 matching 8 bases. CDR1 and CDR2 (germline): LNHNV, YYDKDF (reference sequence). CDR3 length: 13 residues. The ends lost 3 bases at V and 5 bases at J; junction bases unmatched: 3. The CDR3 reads CATSRIGGDEQYF. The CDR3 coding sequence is TGTGCCACCAGCAGGATCGGGGGGGACGAGCAGTACTTC.

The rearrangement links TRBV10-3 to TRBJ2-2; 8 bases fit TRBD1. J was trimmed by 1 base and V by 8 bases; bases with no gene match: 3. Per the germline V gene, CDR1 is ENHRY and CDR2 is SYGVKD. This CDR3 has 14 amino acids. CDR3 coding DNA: TGTGCCATCGTGGGACAGGAGAACACCGGGGAGCTGTTTTTT. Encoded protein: CAIVGQENTGELFF.

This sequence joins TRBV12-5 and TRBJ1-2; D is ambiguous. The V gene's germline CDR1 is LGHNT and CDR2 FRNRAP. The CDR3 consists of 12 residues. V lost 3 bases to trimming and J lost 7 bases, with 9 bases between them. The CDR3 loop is CASGFPVFGYTF. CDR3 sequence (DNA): TGTGCTAGTGGTTTCCCCGTTTTTGGCTACACCTTC.

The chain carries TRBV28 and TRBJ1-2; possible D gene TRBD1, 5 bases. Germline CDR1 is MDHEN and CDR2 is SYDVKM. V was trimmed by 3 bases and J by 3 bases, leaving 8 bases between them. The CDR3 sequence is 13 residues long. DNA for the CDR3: TGTGCCAGCAGTTTGACAGTCTACTATGGCTACACCTTC. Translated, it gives CASSLTVYYGYTF.

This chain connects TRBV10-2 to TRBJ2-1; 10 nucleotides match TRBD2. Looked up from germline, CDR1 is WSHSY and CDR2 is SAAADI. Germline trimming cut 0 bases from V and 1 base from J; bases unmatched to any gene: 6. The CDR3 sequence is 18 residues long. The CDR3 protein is CASSESPGLAISYNEQFF. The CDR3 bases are TGCGCCAGCAGTGAGTCGCCGGGACTAGCGATTTCCTACAATGAGCAGTTCTTC.

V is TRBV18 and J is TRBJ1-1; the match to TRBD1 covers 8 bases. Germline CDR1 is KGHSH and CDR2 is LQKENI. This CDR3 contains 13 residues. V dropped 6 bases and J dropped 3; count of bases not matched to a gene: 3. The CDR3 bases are TGTGCCAGCTCGACAGGGGAGGACACTGAAGCTTTCTTT. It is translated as CASSTGEDTEAFF.

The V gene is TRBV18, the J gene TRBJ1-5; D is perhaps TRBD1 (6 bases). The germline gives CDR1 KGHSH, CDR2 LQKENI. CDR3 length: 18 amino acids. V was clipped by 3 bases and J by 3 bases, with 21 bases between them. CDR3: CASSPRFTGIENNQPQHF. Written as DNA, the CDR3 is TGTGCCAGCTCACCTCGGTTCACAGGGATCGAAAACAATCAGCCCCAGCATTTT.

CDR3 in DNA: TGTGCCAGCAGCGTCCGACGCGGAGATGAGCAGTTCTTC. Its protein product is CASSVRRGDEQFF. The genes are TRBV9 and TRBJ2-1; D is unclear. CDR1 is SGDLS, CDR2 YYNGEE, per germline. CDR3 size: 13 residues. The V end lost 2 bases, the J end lost 8 bases, and 11 bases lay between the germline ends.

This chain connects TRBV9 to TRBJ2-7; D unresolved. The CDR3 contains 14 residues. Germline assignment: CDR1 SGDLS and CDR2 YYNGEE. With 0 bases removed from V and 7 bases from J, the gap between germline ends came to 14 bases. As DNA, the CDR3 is TGTGCCAGCAGCGTAGAAGCCAGTCCTAGAGAGCAGTACTTC. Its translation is CASSVEASPREQYF.

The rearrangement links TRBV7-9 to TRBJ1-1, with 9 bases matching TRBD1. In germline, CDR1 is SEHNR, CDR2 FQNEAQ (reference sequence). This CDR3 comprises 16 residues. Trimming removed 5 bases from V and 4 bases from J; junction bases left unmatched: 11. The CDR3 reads CASSHGTGTLSTEAFF. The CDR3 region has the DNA TGTGCCAGCAGCCATGGGACAGGGACCCTGAGCACTGAAGCTTTCTTT.

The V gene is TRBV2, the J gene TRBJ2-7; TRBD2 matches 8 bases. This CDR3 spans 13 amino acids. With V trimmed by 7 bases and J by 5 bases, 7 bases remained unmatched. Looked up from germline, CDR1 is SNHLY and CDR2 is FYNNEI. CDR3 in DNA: TGTGCCAGCAAGCCGGGAGGGCCCAACGAGCAGTACTTC. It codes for CASKPGGPNEQYF.

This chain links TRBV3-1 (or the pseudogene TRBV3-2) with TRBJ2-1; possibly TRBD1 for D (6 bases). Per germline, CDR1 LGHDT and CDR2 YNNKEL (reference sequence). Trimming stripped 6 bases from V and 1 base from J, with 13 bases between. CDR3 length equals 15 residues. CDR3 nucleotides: TGTGCCAGCAGTCCGATCAGGGGATCCTACAATGAGCAGTTCTTC. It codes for CASSPIRGSYNEQFF.

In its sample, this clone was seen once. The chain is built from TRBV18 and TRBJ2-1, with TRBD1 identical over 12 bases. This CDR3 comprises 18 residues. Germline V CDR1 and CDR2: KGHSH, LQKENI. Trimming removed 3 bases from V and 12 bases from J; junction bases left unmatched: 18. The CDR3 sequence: CASSPRSPGTGGGSWQFF. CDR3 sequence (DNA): TGTGCCAGCTCACCTAGATCACCCGGGACAGGGGGCGGTAGCTGGCAGTTCTTC.

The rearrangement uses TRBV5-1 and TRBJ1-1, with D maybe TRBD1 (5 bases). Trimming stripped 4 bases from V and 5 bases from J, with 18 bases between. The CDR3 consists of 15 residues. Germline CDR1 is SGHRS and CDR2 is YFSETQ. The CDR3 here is CASSSLAGGDTEAFF. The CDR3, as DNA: TGCGCCAGCAGCAGCCTGGCGGGGGGAGATACTGAAGCTTTCTTT.

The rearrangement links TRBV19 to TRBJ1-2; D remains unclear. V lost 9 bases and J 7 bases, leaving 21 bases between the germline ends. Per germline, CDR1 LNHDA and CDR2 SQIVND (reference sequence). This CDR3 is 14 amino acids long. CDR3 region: CASTRDPREGGYTF. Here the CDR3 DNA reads TGTGCCAGCACCCGGGATCCCCGAGAGGGTGGCTACACCTTC.

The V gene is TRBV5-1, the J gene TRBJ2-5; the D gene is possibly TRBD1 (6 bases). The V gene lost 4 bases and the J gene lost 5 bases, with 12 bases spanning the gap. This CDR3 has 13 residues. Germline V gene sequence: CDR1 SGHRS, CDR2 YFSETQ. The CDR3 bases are TGCGCCAGCAGCCTAGGCCAGGGGGAGACCCAGTACTTC. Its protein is CASSLGQGETQYF.

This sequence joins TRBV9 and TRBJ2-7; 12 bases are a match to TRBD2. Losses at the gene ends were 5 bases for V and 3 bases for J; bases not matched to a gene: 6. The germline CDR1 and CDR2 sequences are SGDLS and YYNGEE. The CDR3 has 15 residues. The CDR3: CASSRLAGVDYEQYF. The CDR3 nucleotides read TGTGCCAGCAGTCGACTAGCGGGAGTGGACTACGAGCAGTACTTC. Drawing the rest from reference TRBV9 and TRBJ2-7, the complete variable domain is DSGVTQTPKHLITATGQRVTLRCSPRSGDLSVYWYQQSLDQGLQFLIQYYNGEERAKGNILERFSAQQFPDLHSELNLSSLELGDSALYFCASSRLAGVDYEQYFGPGTRLTVT.

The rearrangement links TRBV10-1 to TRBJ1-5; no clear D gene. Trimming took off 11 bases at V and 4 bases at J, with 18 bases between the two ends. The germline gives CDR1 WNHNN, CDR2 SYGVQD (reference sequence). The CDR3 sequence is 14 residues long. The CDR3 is CAWRRPEDNQPQHF. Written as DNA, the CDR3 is TGCGCCTGGAGAAGACCGGAGGATAATCAGCCCCAGCATTTT.

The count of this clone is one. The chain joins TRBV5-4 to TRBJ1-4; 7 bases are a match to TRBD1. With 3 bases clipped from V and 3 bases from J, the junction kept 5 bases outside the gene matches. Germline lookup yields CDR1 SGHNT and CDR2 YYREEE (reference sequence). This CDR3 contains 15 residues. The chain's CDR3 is CASSSTGRSNEKLFF. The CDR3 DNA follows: TGTGCCAGCAGCTCGACAGGGCGGTCTAATGAAAAACTGTTTTTT. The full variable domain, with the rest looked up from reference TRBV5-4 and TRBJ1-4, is ETGVTQSPTHLIKTRGQQVTLRCSSQSGHNTVSWYQQALGQGPQFIFQYYREEENGRGNFPPRFSGLQFPNYSSELNVNALELDDSALYLCASSSTGRSNEKLFFGSGTQLSVL.

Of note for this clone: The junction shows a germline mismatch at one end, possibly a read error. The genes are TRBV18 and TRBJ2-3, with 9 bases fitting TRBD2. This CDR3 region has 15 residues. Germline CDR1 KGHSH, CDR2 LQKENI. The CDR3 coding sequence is TGTGCCAGCTCATCACCGGGACTAGCTGGAGATACGCAGTATTTT. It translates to CASSSPGLAGDTQYF. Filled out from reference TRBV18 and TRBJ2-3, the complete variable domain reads NAGVMQNPRHLVRRRGQEARLRCSPMKGHSHVYWYRQLPEEGLKFMVYLQKENIIDESGMPKERFSAEFPKEGPSILRIQQVVRGDSAAYFCASSSPGLAGDTQYFGPGTRLTVL.

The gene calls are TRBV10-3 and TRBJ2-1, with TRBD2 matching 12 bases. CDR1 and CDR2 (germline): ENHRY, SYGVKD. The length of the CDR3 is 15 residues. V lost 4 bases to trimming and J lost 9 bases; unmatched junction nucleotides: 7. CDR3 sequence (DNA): TGTGCCATCAGTGGCCTAGCGGGAGGGCCAGGTGAGCAGTTCTTC. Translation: CAISGLAGGPGEQFF.

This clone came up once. The CDR3, as DNA: TGCAGCGTAATCCGGGAGATAAACACAGATACGCAGTATTTT. This translates into CSVIREINTDTQYF. V is TRBV29-1 and J is TRBJ2-3; a possible D gene is TRBD2 (6 bases). Between the trimmed V and J ends, which lost 6 bases and 2 bases, there was a span of 15 bases. This CDR3 has 14 amino acids. Germline V gives CDR1 SQVTM, CDR2 ANQGSEA.

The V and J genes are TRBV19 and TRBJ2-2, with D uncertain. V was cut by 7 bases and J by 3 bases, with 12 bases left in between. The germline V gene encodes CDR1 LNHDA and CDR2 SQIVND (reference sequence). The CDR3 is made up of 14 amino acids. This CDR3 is CASNAPGYTGELFF. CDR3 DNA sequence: TGTGCCAGTAATGCCCCCGGGTACACCGGGGAGCTGTTTTTT.

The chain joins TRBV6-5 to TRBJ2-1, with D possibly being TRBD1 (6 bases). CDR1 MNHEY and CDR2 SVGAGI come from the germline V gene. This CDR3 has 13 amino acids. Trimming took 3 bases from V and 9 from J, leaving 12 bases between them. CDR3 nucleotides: TGTGCCAGCAGTTATCAGGGGCAGAGTGAGCAGTTCTTC. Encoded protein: CASSYQGQSEQFF.

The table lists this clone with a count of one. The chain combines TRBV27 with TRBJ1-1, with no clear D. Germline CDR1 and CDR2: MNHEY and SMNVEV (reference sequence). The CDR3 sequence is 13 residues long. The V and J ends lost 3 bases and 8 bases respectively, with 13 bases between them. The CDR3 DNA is TGTGCCAGCAGTTTGGACCCCGGACTAGAAGCTTTCTTT. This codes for CASSLDPGLEAFF.